This T cell receptor beta chain was sequenced for a study of blood T cell repertoires in COVID-19. Sequencing used immunoSEQ multiplex PCR; TCRdb keeps in-frame clones, though not all of them. The sample has 70,000 to 95,000 clones, 84% seen once. CDR3 length: 14 residues. Germline assignment: CDR1 MNHEY and CDR2 SVGAGI. Trimming cost V 5 bases and J 0 bases, with 9 bases left between them. The clonotype originates from a human donor in a cohort sampled during active COVID-19. This chain uses TRBV6-5 with TRBJ2-3; D not resolved. Sequenced material: peripheral blood. The CDR3 sequence: CASSPLRSTDTQYF. The DNA of the CDR3 is TGTGCCAGCAGTCCCCTTAGAAGCACAGATACGCAGTATTTT.